The 10 T cell receptor beta chains in this list originate from one sample, sequenced in a study of OX40 agonist ivuxolimab in advanced cancers. Assay used: immunoSEQ multiplex PCR; TCRdb lists only in-frame clones, some missing. The table has some 87,000 clones, roughly 91% seen once. The specimen comprised CD4+ or CD8+ T cells sorted from blood, sampled in a trial of the OX40 agonist ivuxolimab. The receptors here all came from an adult with an advanced solid tumor such as melanoma, head and neck, liver or kidney cancer.

The chain has TRBV19 and TRBJ2-1, with 9 bases aligning to TRBD1. Germline V CDR1 and CDR2: LNHDA, SQIVND (reference sequence). The ends lost 6 bases at V and 6 bases at J; junction bases unmatched: 15. The CDR3 consists of 17 residues. CDR3 nucleotides: TGTGCCAGTAGCTCAAGAGGACAGGGGACCAGCCCCAATGAGCAGTTCTTC. It yields the protein CASSSRGQGTSPNEQFF.

This chain connects TRBV7-9 to TRBJ2-5, with 12 bases lining up with TRBD2. CDR1 and CDR2 (germline): SEHNR, FQNEAQ (reference sequence). The CDR3 is 16 residues long. Trimming at V came to 4 bases and at J to 4 bases, leaving 7 bases not matched to a gene. The CDR3 is CASSYRLAGALETQYF. The CDR3 DNA follows: TGTGCCAGCAGCTATCGACTAGCGGGAGCGTTAGAGACCCAGTACTTC.

Notes on this clone: At one end, the junction sequence differs from germline, possibly due to a read error. The V and J genes are TRBV7-9 and TRBJ1-2, with no clear D. The CDR3 runs 12 residues. Germline V lookup: CDR1 SEHNR, CDR2 FQNEAQ (reference sequence). CDR3 in DNA: TGTGCCAGCAGCTTGCTTACCGGGAACTTCGTCTTC. Its translation: CASSLLTGNFVF.

The chain links TRBV5-1 to TRBJ2-1; D possibly corresponds to TRBD2 (6 bases). The CDR3 totals 16 residues. Germline CDR1 reads SGHRS; CDR2 reads YFSETQ. V was clipped by 0 bases and J by 5 bases, with 15 bases between them. The CDR3 coding sequence is TGCGCCAGCAGCTTGGTACGAGGGAGGCTGGACAATGAGCAGTTCTTC. Its protein product is CASSLVRGRLDNEQFF.

This sequence joins TRBV11-2 and TRBJ2-1, with TRBD2 identical over 9 bases. With 1 base clipped from V and 10 bases from J, the junction kept 5 bases outside the gene matches. Germline CDR1 and CDR2: SGHAT and FQNNGV. CDR3 length: 14 amino acids. The DNA of the CDR3 is TGTGCCAGCAGCTTAGGAACTAGCGGGCACGAGCAGTTCTTC. Translated, it gives CASSLGTSGHEQFF.

The chain carries TRBV20-1 and TRBJ2-7; 8 nucleotides agree with TRBD2. The CDR3 length is 11 residues. J was trimmed by 13 bases and V by 3 bases; bases with no gene match: 8. CDR1 DFQATT and CDR2 SNEGSKA come from the germline V gene (reference sequence). The CDR3 DNA follows: TGCAGTGCTAGTCGCCGGGAGGGCTCTTACTTC. Translated: CSASRREGSYF.

The chain combines TRBV7-9 with TRBJ1-2, with D possibly being TRBD1 (5 bases). CDR3 length: 14 amino acids. V was trimmed by 5 bases and J by 1 base, leaving 11 bases between them. The germline gives CDR1 SEHNR, CDR2 FQNEAQ (reference sequence). The CDR3 DNA reads as TGTGCCAGCAGCACGGGACTCATTAACTATGGCTACACCTTC. Translated, it gives CASSTGLINYGYTF.

The gene calls are TRBV29-1 and TRBJ1-2; D gene ambiguous. Germline values: CDR1 SQVTM, CDR2 ANQGSEA. This CDR3 has 14 amino acids. V was cut by 5 bases and J by 5 bases, with 18 bases left in between. The CDR3 bases are TGCAGCGTTCTATGGAGACCCCGGAGGTATGGCTACACCTTC. This codes for CSVLWRPRRYGYTF.

The V call is TRBV6-5, the J call TRBJ1-4, with D possibly TRBD1 on 5 matching bases. The V gene's germline CDR1 is MNHEY and CDR2 SVGAGI. This CDR3 comprises 13 residues. Trimming removed 7 bases at V and 5 bases at J, with 11 bases between. CDR3 DNA: TGTGCCAGCACGGACACACTCAATGAAAAACTGTTTTTT. The encoded protein is CASTDTLNEKLFF.

This clone was observed a single time. V is TRBV19 and J is TRBJ2-5; possibly TRBD2 for D (6 bases). Germline CDR1 is LNHDA and CDR2 is SQIVND (reference sequence). The CDR3 spans 12 residues. V was cut by 5 bases and J by 5 bases, with 9 bases left in between. The CDR3 spells CASSPRGETQYF. The CDR3 DNA follows: TGTGCCAGTAGTCCCCGGGGGGAGACCCAGTACTTC. Filled out from reference TRBV19 and TRBJ2-5, the complete variable domain reads DGGITQSPKYLFRKEGQNVTLSCEQNLNHDAMYWYRQDPGQGLRLIYYSQIVNDFQKGDIAEGYSVSREKKESFPLTVTSAQKNPTAFYLCASSPRGETQYFGPGTRLLVL.